Below are 20 T cell receptor beta chains sequenced from a single sample in a study of T-cell memory formation after mild COVID-19. TCRdb fed the 5' RACE reads into MiXCR, producing one record per CDR3 protein. This sample yields approximately 490,000 distinct CDR3 sequences, of which roughly 20% are seen a single time; about 12% belongs to the top ten. Sequencing used PBMCs or a T cell subset sorted from them (not recorded which). The source is an adult woman who had mild COVID-19 (a few samples of this study predate the infection). Cell type and time point are not known.

The chain has TRBV15 and TRBJ1-5; D is perhaps TRBD1 (6 bases). Trimming cost V 5 bases and J 1 base, with 18 bases left between them. Germline-derived CDR1 and CDR2 are LNHNV and YYDKDF (reference sequence). The CDR3 has 17 residues. The CDR3 DNA follows: TGTGCCACCAGCCGATGGAGGGGGGGGTTCAGCAATCAGCCCCAGCATTTT. Amino acid sequence: CATSRWRGGFSNQPQHF.

This clonotype appeared a few times. This sequence joins TRBV2 and TRBJ2-1; D might be TRBD1 (5 bases). The ends were cut back, 1 base at V and 0 bases at J, with 7 bases in the middle. CDR1 SNHLY and CDR2 FYNNEI come from the germline V gene. The CDR3 has 15 amino acids. Written as DNA, the CDR3 is TGTGCCAGCAGTGAAGGCCAGGGCTCCTACAATGAGCAGTTCTTC. It is translated as CASSEGQGSYNEQFF.

This clonotype was picked up many times. The rearrangement joins TRBV3-1 to TRBJ2-3; D not certain. V dropped 0 bases and J dropped 0 bases, with 10 bases sitting between them. The CDR3 runs 16 residues. Germline V gene lookup returns CDR1 LGHDT and CDR2 YNNKEL (reference sequence). The CDR3 bases are TGTGCCAGCAGCCAAGATGGGCAGATTAGCACAGATACGCAGTATTTT. It translates to CASSQDGQISTDTQYF.

This clonotype was counted between two and nine times. The rearrangement joins TRBV12-3 or TRBV12-4 to TRBJ1-2; 7 bases line up with TRBD1. Trimming took 1 base from V and 7 from J; bases not matched to a gene: 12. CDR3 length: 16 residues. The CDR3 nucleotides are TGTGCCAGCAGTTTAGGGTTGGAGGGGGCTCCTGGTGGCTACACCTTC. It encodes CASSLGLEGAPGGYTF.

CDR3: CAWSERPNTGELFF. The CDR3 region has the DNA TGTGCCTGGAGTGAGCGCCCGAACACCGGGGAGCTGTTTTTT. The rearrangement uses TRBV30 and TRBJ2-2; D remains ambiguous. The germline CDR1 and CDR2 sequences are GTSNPN and SVGIG (reference sequence). V lost 1 base and J lost 0, with 6 bases in between. This CDR3 spans 14 amino acids.

This clonotype was counted between two and nine times. This chain joins TRBV7-9 and TRBJ2-1, with TRBD1 matching 9 bases. Germline CDR1 is SEHNR and CDR2 is FQNEAQ (reference sequence). The CDR3 length is 15 residues. J lost 7 bases, V lost 4 bases, and 8 bases had no gene match. Here the CDR3 reads CASSSVTGTGNEQFF. CDR3 DNA sequence: TGTGCCAGCAGCTCCGTAACCGGGACAGGGAATGAGCAGTTCTTC.

This clonotype has more than one count but fewer than ten. The chain couples TRBV24-1 to TRBJ2-4, with no clear D. V lost 8 bases, J lost 8 bases, and 12 bases lay in between. This CDR3 spans 12 amino acids. Germline loops: CDR1 KGHDR, CDR2 SFDVKD. CDR3 in DNA: TGTGCCACCATCAGGCTACGGGACATTCAGTACTTC. It encodes CATIRLRDIQYF.

This clonotype was counted a few times. This chain connects TRBV7-9 to TRBJ2-1; TRBD2 matches at 14 bases. The CDR3 contains 16 residues. In germline, CDR1 is SEHNR, CDR2 FQNEAQ (reference sequence). V gave up 5 bases and J gave up 6 bases; unmatched junction bases: 6. CDR3 residues: CASSPTGTSGSNEQFF. The DNA of the CDR3 is TGTGCCAGCAGCCCGACCGGGACTAGCGGGAGCAATGAGCAGTTCTTC.

V is TRBV19 and J is TRBJ2-7, with D perhaps matching TRBD1 (6 bases). Germline V gene lookup returns CDR1 LNHDA and CDR2 SQIVND (reference sequence). This CDR3 comprises 15 residues. V shed 5 bases and J shed 2 bases, with 16 bases lying between them. CDR3 protein: CASSQFLDSTYEQYF. CDR3 DNA: TGTGCCAGTAGTCAATTCCTGGACAGCACCTACGAGCAGTACTTC.

This clonotype was observed once. The chain links TRBV10-3 to TRBJ2-5; no reliable D call. The CDR3 length is 12 residues. V was shortened by 4 bases and J by 0 bases, with 3 bases between the two germline ends. The germline gives CDR1 ENHRY, CDR2 SYGVKD. This CDR3 is CAISANQETQYF. In DNA, the CDR3 is TGTGCCATCAGTGCGAACCAAGAGACCCAGTACTTC.

This clonotype turned up a few times. The chain couples TRBV7-9 to TRBJ1-4; D remains unclear. Germline CDR1 is SEHNR and CDR2 is FQNEAQ (reference sequence). V was clipped by 11 bases and J by 6 bases, with 10 bases between them. CDR3 length: 11 amino acids. This CDR3 reads CAPREDEKLFF. CDR3 nucleotide sequence: TGTGCCCCTAGAGAGGATGAAAAACTGTTTTTT. The full variable domain, completed using reference TRBV7-9 and TRBJ1-4, is DTGVSQNPRHKITKRGQNVTFRCDPISEHNRLYWYRQTLGQGPEFLTYFQNEAQLEKSRLLSDRFSAERPKGSFSTLEIQRTEQGDSAMYLCAPREDEKLFFGSGTQLSVL.

This clonotype was recorded a few times. The rearrangement joins TRBV11-2 to TRBJ2-6; the D gene is possibly TRBD1 (5 bases). V lost 5 bases and J 0 bases, leaving 8 bases between the germline ends. CDR1 and CDR2 from the germline V gene are SGHAT and FQNNGV. The CDR3 runs 15 residues. CDR3 region: CASSPGYSGANVLTF. In DNA form, the CDR3 reads TGTGCCAGCAGCCCAGGGTACTCTGGGGCCAACGTCCTGACTTTC.

The V and J genes are TRBV12-3 or TRBV12-4 and TRBJ1-6, with D perhaps matching TRBD1 (6 bases). CDR3 length equals 15 residues. The V gene lost 3 bases and the J gene lost 7 bases, with 13 bases spanning the gap. The CDR3 DNA follows: TGTGCCAGCAGTTTCTCAGGGGCTGTGAATTCACCCCTCCACTTT. Residues: CASSFSGAVNSPLHF.

The sample holds a few counts of this clonotype. V gene TRBV5-5 combines with J gene TRBJ2-3; D might be TRBD1 or TRBD2, each matching 7 bases. CDR1 and CDR2 from the germline V gene are SGHKS and YYEKEE (reference sequence). The CDR3 length is 15 residues. Deletions cut 4 bases from V and 3 bases from J, with 15 bases between. The CDR3 spells CASSHPQGGTDTQYF. Written as DNA, the CDR3 is TGTGCCAGCAGCCACCCGCAGGGGGGGACAGATACGCAGTATTTT.

V is TRBV5-1 and J is TRBJ1-2; the D is unclear. Germline V gives CDR1 SGHRS, CDR2 YFSETQ. V dropped 4 bases and J dropped 0 bases, with 16 bases sitting between them. CDR3 length: 16 amino acids. The CDR3 DNA reads TGCGCCAGCAGCCCAATTGACACCCGCTCTAACTATGGCTACACCTTC. Translating it yields CASSPIDTRSNYGYTF. Filled out from reference TRBV5-1 and TRBJ1-2, the complete variable domain reads KAGVTQTPRYLIKTRGQQVTLSCSPISGHRSVSWYQQTPGQGLQFLFEYFSETQRNKGNFPGRFSGRQFSNSRSEMNVSTLELGDSALYLCASSPIDTRSNYGYTFGSGTRLTVV.

This clonotype occurred a few times. The V gene is TRBV20-1, the J gene TRBJ2-2; 7 nucleotides align to TRBD2. From germline, CDR1 is DFQATT and CDR2 SNEGSKA (reference sequence). The CDR3 has 16 amino acids. With 3 bases clipped from V and 5 bases from J, the junction kept 12 bases outside the gene matches. The CDR3 DNA reads as TGCAGTGCTAGTTCCCTAGCGGATCCTCGGACCGGGGAGCTGTTTTTT. Its translation: CSASSLADPRTGELFF.

The chain employs TRBV11-3 and TRBJ2-4; 7 bases match TRBD2. The CDR3 is 14 amino acids. CDR1 and CDR2 from the germline V gene are SGHNT and YENEEA. The ends lost 5 bases at V and 5 bases at J; junction bases unmatched: 6. CDR3: CASSPGLDENIQYF. In nucleotides, the CDR3 is TGTGCCAGCAGCCCCGGACTAGATGAAAACATTCAGTACTTC. The full variable domain, rest sourced from reference TRBV11-3 and TRBJ2-4, is EAGVVQSPRYKIIEKKQPVAFWCNPISGHNTLYWYLQNLGQGPELLIRYENEEAVDDSQLPKDRFSAERLKGVDSTLKIQPAELGDSAVYLCASSPGLDENIQYFGAGTRLSVL.

The rearrangement joins TRBV12-3 or TRBV12-4 to TRBJ2-5, with D possibly TRBD2 on 6 matching bases. The CDR3 runs to 12 residues. V lost 6 bases and J lost 5, with 10 bases in between. The CDR3 DNA sequence: TGTGCCAGCAGAGAAGGAGGGGAGACCCAGTACTTC. It specifies CASREGGETQYF.

This clonotype was found a few times. The chain carries TRBV27 and TRBJ2-1; 10 nucleotides agree with TRBD2. This CDR3 is built from 14 residues. V lost 3 bases to trimming and J lost 7 bases; unmatched junction nucleotides: 3. The germline CDR1 and CDR2 sequences are MNHEY and SMNVEV (reference sequence). The CDR3: CASSLGLASNEQFF. The CDR3, as DNA: TGTGCCAGCAGTTTGGGACTAGCGAGTAATGAGCAGTTCTTC.

This clonotype showed up just a few times. The chain's CDR3 is CSYLDRLGYEQYF. DNA of the CDR3: TGCAGCTACCTAGACAGGTTAGGCTACGAGCAGTACTTC. This chain joins TRBV29-1 and TRBJ2-7; D is possibly TRBD1 (6 bases). Trimming pared 8 bases from V and 3 bases from J, leaving 17 bases between. This CDR3 has 13 residues. Per germline, CDR1 SQVTM and CDR2 ANQGSEA.